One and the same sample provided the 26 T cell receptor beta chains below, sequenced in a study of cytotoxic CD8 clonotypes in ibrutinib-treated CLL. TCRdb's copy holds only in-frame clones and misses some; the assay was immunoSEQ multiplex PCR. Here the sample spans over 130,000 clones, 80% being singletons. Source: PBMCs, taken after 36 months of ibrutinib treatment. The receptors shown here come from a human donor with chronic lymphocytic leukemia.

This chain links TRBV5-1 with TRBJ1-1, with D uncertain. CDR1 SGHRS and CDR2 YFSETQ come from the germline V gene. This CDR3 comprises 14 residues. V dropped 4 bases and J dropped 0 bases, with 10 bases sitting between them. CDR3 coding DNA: TGCGCCAGCAGCACCTCCGGGCTGAACACTGAAGCTTTCTTT. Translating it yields CASSTSGLNTEAFF. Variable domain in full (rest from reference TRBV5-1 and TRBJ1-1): KAGVTQTPRYLIKTRGQQVTLSCSPISGHRSVSWYQQTPGQGLQFLFEYFSETQRNKGNFPGRFSGRQFSNSRSEMNVSTLELGDSALYLCASSTSGLNTEAFFGQGTRLTVV.

The CDR3 DNA follows: TGTGCCAGCTCACCTCCGGGACACCAGAGCTCCTACAATGAGCAGTTCTTC. Translating it yields CASSPPGHQSSYNEQFF. The chain carries TRBV18 and TRBJ2-1, with D possibly TRBD1 on 6 matching bases. V was pared by 3 bases and J by 0 bases, with 15 bases between. This CDR3 has 17 amino acids. Germline values: CDR1 KGHSH, CDR2 LQKENI.

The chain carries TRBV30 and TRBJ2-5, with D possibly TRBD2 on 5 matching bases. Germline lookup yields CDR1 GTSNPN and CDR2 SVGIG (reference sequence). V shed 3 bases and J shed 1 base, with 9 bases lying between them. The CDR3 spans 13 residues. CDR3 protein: CAWSRGLQETQYF. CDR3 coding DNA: TGTGCCTGGAGCCGGGGTCTCCAAGAGACCCAGTACTTC.

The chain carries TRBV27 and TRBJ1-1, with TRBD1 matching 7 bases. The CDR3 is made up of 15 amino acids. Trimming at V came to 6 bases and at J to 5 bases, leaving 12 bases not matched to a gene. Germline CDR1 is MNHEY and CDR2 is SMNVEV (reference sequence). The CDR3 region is CASSRQGRGRTEAFF. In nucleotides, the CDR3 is TGTGCCAGCAGCCGACAGGGAAGGGGAAGGACTGAAGCTTTCTTT.

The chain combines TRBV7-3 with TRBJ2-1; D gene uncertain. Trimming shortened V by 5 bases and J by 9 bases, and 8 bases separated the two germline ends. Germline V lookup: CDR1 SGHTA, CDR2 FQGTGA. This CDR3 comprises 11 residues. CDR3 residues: CASSQYGEQFF. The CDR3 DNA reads TGTGCCAGCAGCCAATATGGTGAGCAGTTCTTC.

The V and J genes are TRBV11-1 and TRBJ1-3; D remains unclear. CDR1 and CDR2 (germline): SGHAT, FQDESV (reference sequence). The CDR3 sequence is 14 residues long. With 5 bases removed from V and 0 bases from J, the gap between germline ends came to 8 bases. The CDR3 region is CASSTRSSGNTIYF. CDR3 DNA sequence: TGTGCCAGCAGCACCCGGAGCTCTGGAAACACCATATATTTT.

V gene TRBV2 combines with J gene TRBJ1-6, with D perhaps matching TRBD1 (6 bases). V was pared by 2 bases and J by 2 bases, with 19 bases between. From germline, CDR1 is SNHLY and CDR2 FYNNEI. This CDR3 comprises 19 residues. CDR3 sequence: CASSEWGGGRGPYNSPLHF. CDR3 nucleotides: TGTGCCAGCAGTGAATGGGGAGGAGGCCGGGGGCCCTATAATTCACCCCTCCACTTT.

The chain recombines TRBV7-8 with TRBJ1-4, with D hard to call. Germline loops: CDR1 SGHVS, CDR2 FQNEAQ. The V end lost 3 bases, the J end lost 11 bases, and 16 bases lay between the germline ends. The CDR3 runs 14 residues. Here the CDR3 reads CASSFGPEVRKLFF. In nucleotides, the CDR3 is TGTGCCAGCAGCTTTGGTCCTGAAGTGAGGAAACTGTTTTTT.

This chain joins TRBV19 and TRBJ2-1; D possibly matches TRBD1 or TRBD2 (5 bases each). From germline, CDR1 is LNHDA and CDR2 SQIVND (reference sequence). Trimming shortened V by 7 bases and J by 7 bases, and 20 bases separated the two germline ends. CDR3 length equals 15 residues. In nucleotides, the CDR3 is TGTGCCAGTACCTTGGGGACCCGAGGGTTTAATGAGCAGTTCTTC. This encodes CASTLGTRGFNEQFF.

CDR3 residues: CASSSDAMNTEAFF. CDR3 sequence (DNA): TGTGCCAGCAGCTCGGACGCGATGAACACTGAAGCTTTCTTT. The chain recombines TRBV5-6 with TRBJ1-1; D call uncertain. The CDR3 is 14 amino acids. In germline, CDR1 is SGHDT, CDR2 YYEEEE. V shed 3 bases and J shed 0 bases, with 9 bases lying between them.

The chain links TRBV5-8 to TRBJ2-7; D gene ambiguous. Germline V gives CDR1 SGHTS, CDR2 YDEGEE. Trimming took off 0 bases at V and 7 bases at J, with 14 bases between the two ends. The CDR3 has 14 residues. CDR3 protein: CASSLVPVVGEQYF. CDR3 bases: TGTGCCAGCAGCTTGGTACCAGTGGTGGGTGAGCAGTACTTC. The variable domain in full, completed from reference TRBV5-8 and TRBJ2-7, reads EAGVTQSPTHLIKTRGQQATLRCSPISGHTSVYWYQQALGLGLQFLLWYDEGEERNRGNFPPRFSGRQFPNYSSELNVNALELEDSALYLCASSLVPVVGEQYFGPGTRLTVT.

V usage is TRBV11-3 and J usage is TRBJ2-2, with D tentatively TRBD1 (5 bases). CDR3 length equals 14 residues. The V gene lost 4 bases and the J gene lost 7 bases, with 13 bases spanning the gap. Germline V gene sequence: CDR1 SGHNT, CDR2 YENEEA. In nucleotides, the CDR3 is TGTGCCAGCAGCTCCACGAAGGGGATCGGGGAGCTGTTTTTT. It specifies CASSSTKGIGELFF.

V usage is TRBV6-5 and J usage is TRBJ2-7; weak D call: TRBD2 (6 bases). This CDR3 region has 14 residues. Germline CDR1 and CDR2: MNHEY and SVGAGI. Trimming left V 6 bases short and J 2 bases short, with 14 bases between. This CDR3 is CASSQAAGTYEQYF. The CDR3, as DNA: TGTGCCAGCAGCCAAGCCGCGGGAACCTACGAGCAGTACTTC.

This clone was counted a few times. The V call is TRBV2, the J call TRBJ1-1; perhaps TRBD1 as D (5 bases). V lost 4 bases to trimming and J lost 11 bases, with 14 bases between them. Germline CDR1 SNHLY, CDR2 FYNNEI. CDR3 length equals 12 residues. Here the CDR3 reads CASSVGQGGAFF. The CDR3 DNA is TGTGCCAGCAGTGTTGGCCAGGGTGGCGCTTTCTTT.

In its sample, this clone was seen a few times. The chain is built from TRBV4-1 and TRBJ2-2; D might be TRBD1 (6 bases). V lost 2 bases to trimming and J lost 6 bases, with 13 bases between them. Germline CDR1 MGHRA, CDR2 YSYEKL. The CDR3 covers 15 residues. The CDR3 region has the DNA TGCGCCAGCAGCCAATCACAGGGTTTCGCCGGGGAGCTGTTTTTT. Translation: CASSQSQGFAGELFF.

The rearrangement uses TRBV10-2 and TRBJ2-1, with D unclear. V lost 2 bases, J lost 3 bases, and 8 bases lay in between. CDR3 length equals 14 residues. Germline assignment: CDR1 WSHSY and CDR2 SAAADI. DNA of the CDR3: TGCGCCAGCAGTGAGATAGTCGGCTACAATGAGCAGTTCTTC. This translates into CASSEIVGYNEQFF.

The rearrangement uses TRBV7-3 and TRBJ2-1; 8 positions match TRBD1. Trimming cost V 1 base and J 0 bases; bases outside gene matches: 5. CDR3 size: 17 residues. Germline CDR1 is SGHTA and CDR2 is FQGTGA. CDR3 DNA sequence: TGTGCCAGCAGCTTAAGGGACAGGCTAAGCTCCTACAATGAGCAGTTCTTC. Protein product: CASSLRDRLSSYNEQFF.

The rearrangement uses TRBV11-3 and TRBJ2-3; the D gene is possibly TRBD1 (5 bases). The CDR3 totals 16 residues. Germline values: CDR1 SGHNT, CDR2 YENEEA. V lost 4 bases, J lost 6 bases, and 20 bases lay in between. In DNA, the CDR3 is TGTGCCAGCAGCTCATATGAAGGGGCGTTGTCGGATACGCAGTATTTT. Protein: CASSSYEGALSDTQYF.

CDR3 sequence reads: CASTPRDTYYNEQFF. Written as DNA, the CDR3 is TGTGCCAGCACTCCTCGGGACACCTACTACAATGAGCAGTTCTTC. This rearrangement joins TRBV5-8 to TRBJ2-1; D is possibly TRBD1 (6 bases). Trimming left V 6 bases short and J 3 bases short, with 16 bases between. The length of the CDR3 is 15 residues. Germline lookup yields CDR1 SGHTS and CDR2 YDEGEE.

The CDR3 DNA follows: TGTGCCAGCAGCCCTCCGGGTAGCGGGAGGGCCGGGGAGCTGTTTTTT. Protein product: CASSPPGSGRAGELFF. The chain links TRBV13 to TRBJ2-2; 11 positions match TRBD2. The V gene end was trimmed by 5 bases and the J gene end by 6 bases; junction bases not matched to a gene: 8. CDR3 length equals 16 residues. In germline, CDR1 is PRHDT, CDR2 FYEKMQ (reference sequence).

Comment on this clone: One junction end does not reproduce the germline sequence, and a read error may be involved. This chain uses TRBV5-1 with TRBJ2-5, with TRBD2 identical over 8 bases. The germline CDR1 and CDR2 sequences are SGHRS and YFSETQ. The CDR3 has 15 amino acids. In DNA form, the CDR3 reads TGTGCCAGCCGTGTACAGGGCGGGAGGAAAGAGACCCAGTACTTC. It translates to CASRVQGGRKETQYF.

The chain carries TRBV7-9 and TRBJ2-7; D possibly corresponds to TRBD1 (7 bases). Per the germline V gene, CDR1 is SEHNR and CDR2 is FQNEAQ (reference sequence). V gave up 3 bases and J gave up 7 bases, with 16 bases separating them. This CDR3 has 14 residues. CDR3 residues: CASSFLETGREQYF. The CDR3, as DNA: TGTGCCAGCAGCTTCCTTGAGACAGGGAGGGAGCAGTACTTC.

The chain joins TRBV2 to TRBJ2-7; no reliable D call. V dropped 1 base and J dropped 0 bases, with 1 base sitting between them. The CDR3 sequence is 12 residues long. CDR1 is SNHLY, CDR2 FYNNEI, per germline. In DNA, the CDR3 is TGTGCCAGCAGTGAAGTCTCCTACGAGCAGTACTTC. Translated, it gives CASSEVSYEQYF. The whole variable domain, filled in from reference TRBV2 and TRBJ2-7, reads EPEVTQTPSHQVTQMGQEVILRCVPISNHLYFYWYRQILGQKVEFLVSFYNNEISEKSEIFDDQFSVERPDGSNFTLKIRSTKLEDSAMYFCASSEVSYEQYFGPGTRLTVT.

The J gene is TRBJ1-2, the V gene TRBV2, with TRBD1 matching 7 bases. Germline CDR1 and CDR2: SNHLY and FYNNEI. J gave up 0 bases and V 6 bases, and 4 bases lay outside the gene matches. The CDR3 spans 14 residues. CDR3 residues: CASSATGTNYGYTF. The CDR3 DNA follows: TGTGCCAGCAGCGCGACAGGGACTAACTATGGCTACACCTTC.

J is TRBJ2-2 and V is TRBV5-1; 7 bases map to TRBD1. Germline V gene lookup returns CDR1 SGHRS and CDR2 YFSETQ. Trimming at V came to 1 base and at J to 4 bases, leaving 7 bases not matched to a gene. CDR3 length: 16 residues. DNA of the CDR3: TGCGCCAGCAGCTTGTTCGCAGGGGGTAGCACCGGGGAGCTGTTTTTT. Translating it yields CASSLFAGGSTGELFF.

The CDR3 is CASSFAGGETQYF. CDR3 in DNA: TGTGCCAGCAGTTTTGCAGGGGGAGAGACCCAGTACTTC. The genes are TRBV6-1 and TRBJ2-5; 7 bases line up with TRBD1. The ends lost 5 bases at V and 4 bases at J; junction bases unmatched: 4. The CDR3 is 13 residues long. Germline lookup yields CDR1 MNHNS and CDR2 SASEGT.